These T cell receptor beta chains were read from a single sample in a study of blood T cell repertoires in COVID-19. Method: immunoSEQ multiplex PCR; TCRdb's copy keeps in-frame clones and lacks some. In the table there are tens of thousands of clones, more than 85% of which are singletons. Sequenced: peripheral blood. The receptors here all came from a human donor in a cohort sampled during active COVID-19. Each CDR3 is given with its conserved first and last residue. A D gene is named only where the DNA matches it firmly. Only some rows state a clone size, as once, few, many or a class for expanded clones.

abundance,d_gene,len,j_gene,v_gene,CDR3nt,CDR3aa
once,-,13,TRBJ2-3,TRBV28,TGTGCCAGCAGTGTGGCTAGCGAGGATACGCAGTATTTT,CASSVASEDTQYF
-,-,15,TRBJ1-3,TRBV18,TGTGCCAGCTCACCGGGCGGTGGCTCAGGGAACACCATATATTTT,CASSPGGGSGNTIYF
-,TRBD2,17,TRBJ2-1,TRBV24-1,TGTGCCACCAGTGATCGACTAGCGGGAGCCTCCTACAATGAGCAGTTCTTC,CATSDRLAGASYNEQFF
-,-,17,TRBJ2-2,TRBV9,TGTGCCAGCAGCGTAGGGGGTATAGGACTGGGCACCGGGGAGCTGTTTTTT,CASSVGGIGLGTGELFF
once,TRBD1,14,TRBJ2-4,TRBV7-9,TGTGCCATACAGTCGACGAACAGGGGAAACATTCAGTACTTC,CAIQSTNRGNIQYF
-,TRBD1,16,TRBJ2-2,TRBV7-6,TGTGCCAGCAGCCCAGGGACAGGGGGCATCGGCGGGGAGCTGTTTTTT,CASSPGTGGIGGELFF
-,TRBD2,15,TRBJ2-7,TRBV7-9,TGTGCCAGCAGCGACCTCGGCGGGAGTCGGCACGAGCAGTACTTC,CASSDLGGSRHEQYF
-,-,14,TRBJ2-7,TRBV4-3,TGCGCCAGCAGCCCGGTGGCTAGTGGCTACGAGCAGTACTTC,CASSPVASGYEQYF
-,-,14,TRBJ1-4,TRBV2,TGTGCCAGCAGCCCCACAGGGACGGGTGAAAAACTGTTTTTT,CASSPTGTGEKLFF
-,-,15,TRBJ2-3,TRBV11-2,TGTGCCAGCAGCTTCGTCGGGGGGCAGGCAGATACGCAGTATTTT,CASSFVGGQADTQYF
-,-,13,TRBJ1-1,TRBV10-1,TGCGCCAGCCGCGGGATTATGGGCACTGAAGCTTTCTTT,CASRGIMGTEAFF
-,-,11,TRBJ2-7,TRBV20-1,TGCAGTGCTAGAGGTGGCGGCGAGCAGTACTTC,CSARGGGEQYF
once,TRBD1,15,TRBJ2-7,TRBV19,TGTGCCAGTAGGCCTCGGACAGGGGACATCTACGAGCAGTACTTC,CASRPRTGDIYEQYF
-,-,16,TRBJ1-5,TRBV7-2,TGTGCCAGCAGCTTAGCGCGAGGACAGTATGATCAGCCCCAGCATTTT,CASSLARGQYDQPQHF
-,TRBD2,17,TRBJ2-1,TRBV19,TGTGCCAGTAGTCCCCGGACTAGCGGGTTCTCCTACAATGAGCAGTTCTTC,CASSPRTSGFSYNEQFF
-,TRBD2,18,TRBJ2-7,TRBV18,TGTGCCAGCTCACCAGGGGTGGCTAGCGGGATAGGAAGAAACGAGCAGTACTTC,CASSPGVASGIGRNEQYF
-,-,14,TRBJ2-5,TRBV3-1/TRBV3-2,TGTGCCAGCAGCCCGATCGGACTCCAAGAGACCCAGTACTTC,CASSPIGLQETQYF
-,-,13,TRBJ2-3,TRBV4-2,TGTGCCAGCAGCCAAGATCAGGCAGATACGCAGTATTTT,CASSQDQADTQYF
few,TRBD1,15,TRBJ1-6,TRBV5-4,TGTGCCAGCAGCTTGGGGGACAGGGAGAATTCACCCCTCCACTTT,CASSLGDRENSPLHF
few,-,13,TRBJ1-5,TRBV7-2,TGTGCCAGCAGCTTAGAACAGCTGGCAGCCCAGCATTTT,CASSLEQLAAQHF
-,-,13,TRBJ1-1,TRBV9,TGTGCCAGCAGCGTAGAACATAACACTGAAGCTTTCTTT,CASSVEHNTEAFF
-,-,12,TRBJ1-1,TRBV5-4,TGTGCCAGCAGCTTGGGTCAGAATGAAGCTTTCTTT,CASSLGQNEAFF
-,-,14,TRBJ1-1,TRBV10-3,TGTGCCATCAGTGCGGAACAGTACAACACTGAAGCTTTCTTT,CAISAEQYNTEAFF
-,-,15,TRBJ1-1,TRBV18,TGTGCCAGCTCACCACCGGGGGGGGCGACCACTGAAGCTTTCTTT,CASSPPGGATTEAFF
-,TRBD2,16,TRBJ2-7,TRBV2,TGTGCCAGCAGTGACCTACTAGCGGGCCCCTCCTACGAGCAGTACTTC,CASSDLLAGPSYEQYF
once,-,13,TRBJ1-2,TRBV27,TGTGCCAGCAGCTTGACACCCTACTATGGCTACACCTTC,CASSLTPYYGYTF
-,-,18,TRBJ1-5,TRBV7-6,TGTGCCAGCAGCCCGGCGGCTTTTGGTGGGGCCAGGAATCAGCCCCAGCATTTT,CASSPAAFGGARNQPQHF
-,TRBD2,11,TRBJ2-1,TRBV6-2/TRBV6-3,TGTGCCAGCAGTCAGGGACTAGAGCAGTTCTTC,CASSQGLEQFF
-,-,13,TRBJ1-1,TRBV18,TGTGCCAGCTCGGGGACACAGAACACTGAAGCTTTCTTT,CASSGTQNTEAFF
once,TRBD2,16,TRBJ2-5,TRBV5-6,TGTGCCAGCAGGCCACGAGTAGCGGGGATCCAAGAGACCCAGTACTTC,CASRPRVAGIQETQYF